One and the same sample provided the 10 T cell receptor beta chains below, sequenced in a study of regulatory T cells in long-lasting Graves disease. HTBI primers from iRepertoire and Arm-PCR of CDR3 regions yielded the TCR beta libraries. MiXCR was run by TCRdb on the multiplex PCR reads, yielding one entry per CDR3 protein. The table includes fewer than 550,000 distinct CDR3 sequences, approximately 16% detected once. Time point here: newly diagnosed GD, antithyroid drugs for less than 3 months. The TCR library was prepared using RNA isolated from PBMCs. This sample also appeared in a second study, on T cells in Graves' hyperthyroidism and ophthalmopathy.

The specimen comprised peripheral blood mononuclear cells (PBMCs), sampled at new diagnosis, from a patient treated with antithyroid drugs. All receptors come from a woman aged 40-65 years with Graves disease.

This clonotype was counted many times. V usage is TRBV11-2 and J usage is TRBJ2-2, with D perhaps TRBD1 (6 bases). The V end was cut by 7 bases, the J end by 6 bases, with 18 bases between. The CDR3 has 15 amino acids. CDR1 is SGHAT, CDR2 FQNNGV, per germline. CDR3 coding DNA: TGTGCCAGCACCCGTTCACAGGGTTTCCCCGGGGAGCTGTTTTTT. Its translation: CASTRSQGFPGELFF. Looking up the rest from reference TRBV11-2 and TRBJ2-2 gives the full variable domain: EAGVAQSPRYKIIEKRQSVAFWCNPISGHATLYWYQQILGQGPKLLIQFQNNGVVDDSQLPKDRFSAERLKGVDSTLKIQPAKLEDSAVYLCASTRSQGFPGELFFGEGSRLTVL.

This clonotype was observed at least ten times. The chain recombines TRBV12-3 or TRBV12-4 with TRBJ1-2, with no clear D. This CDR3 has 12 amino acids. V gave up 7 bases and J gave up 8 bases, with 14 bases separating them. The CDR3 region has the DNA TGTGCCAGCAACGCAAACGGGTGGGGCTACACCTTC. This codes for CASNANGWGYTF.

This clonotype was found many times. V usage is TRBV28 and J usage is TRBJ1-1, with TRBD1 as a possible D gene (6 bases). Per the germline V gene, CDR1 is MDHEN and CDR2 is SYDVKM. V was pared by 2 bases and J by 10 bases, with 17 bases between. This CDR3 comprises 14 residues. The DNA for the CDR3 is TGTGCCAGCAGTTTACAGGGGACCGAGGGTGCAGCTTTCTTT. Translated, it gives CASSLQGTEGAAFF.

This rearrangement joins TRBV10-3 to TRBJ2-3; D remains ambiguous. CDR3 length: 16 amino acids. V was cut by 1 base and J by 0 bases, with 11 bases left in between. Germline CDR1 ENHRY, CDR2 SYGVKD. This CDR3 reads CAISELKQFSTDTQYF. CDR3 nucleotide sequence: TGTGCCATCAGTGAGTTGAAACAGTTCAGCACAGATACGCAGTATTTT.

The rearrangement uses TRBV12-3 or TRBV12-4 and TRBJ1-2; D unclear. The length of the CDR3 is 14 residues. Trimming pared 7 bases from V and 2 bases from J, leaving 14 bases between. The CDR3 coding sequence is TGTGCCAGCACCCTACGACCGGGGAACTATGGCTACACCTTC. This sequence encodes CASTLRPGNYGYTF.

This clonotype came up a few times. The J gene is TRBJ2-1, the V gene TRBV7-8; D possibly matches TRBD1 or TRBD2 (6 bases each). Between the trimmed V and J ends, which lost 5 bases and 5 bases, there was a span of 22 bases. This CDR3 region has 17 residues. From germline, CDR1 is SGHVS and CDR2 FQNEAQ. The CDR3: CASSLGGGIGFHNEQFF. The CDR3 bases are TGTGCCAGCAGCCTAGGAGGGGGGATCGGGTTTCACAATGAGCAGTTCTTC.

This sequence joins TRBV3-1 and TRBJ2-5, with TRBD2 identical over 12 bases. The CDR3 runs 17 residues. Germline trimming cut 3 bases from V and 5 bases from J; bases unmatched to any gene: 10. Germline lookup yields CDR1 LGHDT and CDR2 YNNKEL (reference sequence). The DNA of the CDR3 is TGTGCCAGCAGCCACGAGACTAGCGGGGGCCTTCGGGAGACCCAGTACTTC. Amino acids: CASSHETSGGLRETQYF.

This clonotype was detected ten times or more. This chain connects TRBV12-3 or TRBV12-4 to TRBJ2-3, with 8 nucleotides matching TRBD2. CDR3 size: 17 residues. Trimming removed 6 bases from V and 2 bases from J; junction bases left unmatched: 13. CDR3 sequence reads: CASSQTPSGGPTDTQYF. CDR3 coding DNA: TGTGCCAGCAGCCAAACCCCCAGCGGGGGCCCCACAGATACGCAGTATTTT.

This clonotype appeared many times. The gene calls are TRBV6-1 and TRBJ1-5; D possibly corresponds to TRBD1 (6 bases). In germline, CDR1 is MNHNS, CDR2 SASEGT. This CDR3 is built from 15 residues. The CDR3 loop is CASKAEDSGNQPQHF. Here the CDR3 DNA reads TGTGCTTCCAAAGCAGAGGACAGCGGAAATCAGCCCCAGCATTTT.

This clonotype was seen repeatedly, ten times or more. This chain uses TRBV2 with TRBJ1-2; D might be TRBD1 (5 bases). V lost 8 bases and J lost 8, with 18 bases in between. CDR3 length equals 13 residues. The germline CDR1 and CDR2 sequences are SNHLY and FYNNEI. DNA for the CDR3: TGTGCCAGCCAGGGCAGGATGGATGCCGGCTACACCTTC. Its protein product is CASQGRMDAGYTF.